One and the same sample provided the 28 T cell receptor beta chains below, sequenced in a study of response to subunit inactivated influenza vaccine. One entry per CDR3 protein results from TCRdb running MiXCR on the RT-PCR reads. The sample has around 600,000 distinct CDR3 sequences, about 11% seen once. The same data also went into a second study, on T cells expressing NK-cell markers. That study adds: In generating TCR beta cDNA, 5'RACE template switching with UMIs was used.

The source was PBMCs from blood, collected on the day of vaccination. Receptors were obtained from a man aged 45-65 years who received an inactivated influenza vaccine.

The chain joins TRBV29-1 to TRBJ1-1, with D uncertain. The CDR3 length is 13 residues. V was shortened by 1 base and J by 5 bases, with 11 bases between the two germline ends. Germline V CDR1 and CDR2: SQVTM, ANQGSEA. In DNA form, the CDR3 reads TGCAGCGTTGAAGTTGACCGAACGACTGAAGCTTTCTTT. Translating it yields CSVEVDRTTEAFF. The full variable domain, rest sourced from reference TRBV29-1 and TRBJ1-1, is SAVISQKPSRDICQRGTSLTIQCQVDSQVTMMFWYRQQPGQSLTLIATANQGSEATYESGFVIDKFPISRPNLTFSTLTVSNMSPEDSSIYLCSVEVDRTTEAFFGQGTRLTVV.

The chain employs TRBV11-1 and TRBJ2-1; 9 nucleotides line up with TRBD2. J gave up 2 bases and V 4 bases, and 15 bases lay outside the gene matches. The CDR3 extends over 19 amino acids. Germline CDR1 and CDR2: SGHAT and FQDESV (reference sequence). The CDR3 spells CASSYSRGKGLATYNEQFF. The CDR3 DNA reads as TGTGCCAGCAGCTATTCACGCGGAAAGGGACTAGCAACCTACAATGAGCAGTTCTTC.

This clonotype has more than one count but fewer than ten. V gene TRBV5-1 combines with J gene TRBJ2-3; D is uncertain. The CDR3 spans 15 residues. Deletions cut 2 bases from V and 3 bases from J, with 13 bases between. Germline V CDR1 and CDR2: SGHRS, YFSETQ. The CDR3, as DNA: TGCGCCAGCAGCTTCGCGGCAGAAGGGACAGATACGCAGTATTTT. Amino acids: CASSFAAEGTDTQYF.

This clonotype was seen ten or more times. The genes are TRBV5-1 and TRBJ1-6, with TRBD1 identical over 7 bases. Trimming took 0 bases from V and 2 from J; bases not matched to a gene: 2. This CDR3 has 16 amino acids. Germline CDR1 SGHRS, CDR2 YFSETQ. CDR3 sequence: CASSLDRGTYNSPLHF. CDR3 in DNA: TGCGCCAGCAGCTTGGACAGGGGAACCTATAATTCACCCCTCCACTTT.

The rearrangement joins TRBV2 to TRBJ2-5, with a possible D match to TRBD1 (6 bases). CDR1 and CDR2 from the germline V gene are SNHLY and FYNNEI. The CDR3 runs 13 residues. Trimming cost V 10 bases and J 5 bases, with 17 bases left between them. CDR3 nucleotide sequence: TGTGCCACCGCAGGGCACAGGGACGAGACCCAGTACTTC. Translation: CATAGHRDETQYF.

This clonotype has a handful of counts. The CDR3 spells CASSSRRETSVHEAYNEQFF. CDR3 coding DNA: TGTGCCAGCAGCTCCCGACGAGAAACTAGCGTCCACGAGGCCTACAATGAGCAGTTCTTC. V is TRBV13 and J is TRBJ2-1; 7 positions match TRBD2. CDR3 size: 20 residues. Germline CDR1 and CDR2: PRHDT and FYEKMQ (reference sequence). The J segment lost 2 bases and the V segment lost 4 bases, leaving 20 bases of the junction unmatched.

CDR3 in amino acids: CASSPGLLKAHEQYF. CDR3 nucleotide sequence: TGTGCCAGCAGCCCGGGACTCCTAAAAGCCCATGAGCAGTACTTC. V is TRBV12-3 or TRBV12-4 and J is TRBJ2-7, with TRBD2 as a possible D gene (6 bases). Trimming took 6 bases from V and 7 from J, leaving 22 bases between them. The CDR3 consists of 15 residues.

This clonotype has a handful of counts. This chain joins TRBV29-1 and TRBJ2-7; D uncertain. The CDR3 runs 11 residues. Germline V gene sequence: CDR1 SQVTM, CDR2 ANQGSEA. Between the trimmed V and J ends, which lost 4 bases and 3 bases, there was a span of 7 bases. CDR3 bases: TGCAGCGTTGGGATTCGCTACGAGCAGTACTTC. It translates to CSVGIRYEQYF.

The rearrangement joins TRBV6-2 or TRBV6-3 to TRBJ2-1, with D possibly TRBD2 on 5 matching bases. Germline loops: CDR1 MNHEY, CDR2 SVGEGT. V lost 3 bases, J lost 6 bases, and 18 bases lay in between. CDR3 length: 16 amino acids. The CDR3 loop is CASSYYMLDFRNEQFF. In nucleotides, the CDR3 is TGTGCCAGCAGTTATTATATGTTGGACTTCCGCAATGAGCAGTTCTTC.

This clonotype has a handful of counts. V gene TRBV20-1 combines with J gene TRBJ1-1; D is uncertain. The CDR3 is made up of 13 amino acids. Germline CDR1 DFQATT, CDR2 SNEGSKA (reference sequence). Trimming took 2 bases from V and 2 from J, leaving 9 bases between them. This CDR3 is CSARIRTNTEAFF. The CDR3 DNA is TGCAGTGCTAGAATACGGACCAACACTGAAGCTTTCTTT.

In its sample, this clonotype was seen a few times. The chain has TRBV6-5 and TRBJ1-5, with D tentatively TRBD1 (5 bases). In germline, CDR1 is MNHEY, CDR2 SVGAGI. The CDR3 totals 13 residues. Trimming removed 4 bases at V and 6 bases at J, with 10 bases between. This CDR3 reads CASSSGEGQPQHF. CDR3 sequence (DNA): TGTGCCAGCAGTTCGGGGGAGGGTCAGCCCCAGCATTTT.

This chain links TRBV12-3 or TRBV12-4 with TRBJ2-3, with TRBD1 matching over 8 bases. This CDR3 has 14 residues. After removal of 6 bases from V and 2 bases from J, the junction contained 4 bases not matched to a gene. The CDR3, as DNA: TGTGCCAGCAGCCCGGACAGGGACACAGATACGCAGTATTTT. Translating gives CASSPDRDTDTQYF.

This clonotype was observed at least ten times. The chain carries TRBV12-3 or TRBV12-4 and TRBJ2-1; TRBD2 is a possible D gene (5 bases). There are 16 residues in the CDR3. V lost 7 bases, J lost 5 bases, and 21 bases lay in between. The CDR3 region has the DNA TGTGCCAGCACCCCTTTTGGTTACCCGGGGAACAATGAGCAGTTCTTC. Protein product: CASTPFGYPGNNEQFF.

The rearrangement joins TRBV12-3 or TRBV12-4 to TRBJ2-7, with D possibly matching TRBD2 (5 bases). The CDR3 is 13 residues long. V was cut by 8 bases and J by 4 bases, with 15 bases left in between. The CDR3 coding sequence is TGTGCCAGCGGATCGGACTCGGCGTACGAGCAGTACTTC. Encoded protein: CASGSDSAYEQYF.

The CDR3 nucleotides are TGCAGTGCTAGTATGGGACAGGGTATCTACGAGCAGTACTTC. It encodes CSASMGQGIYEQYF. The V and J genes are TRBV20-1 and TRBJ2-7; the match to TRBD1 covers 9 bases. The trim removed 3 bases at V and 3 bases at J, leaving 6 bases unmatched. Germline V gene lookup returns CDR1 DFQATT and CDR2 SNEGSKA (reference sequence). The CDR3 runs to 14 residues.

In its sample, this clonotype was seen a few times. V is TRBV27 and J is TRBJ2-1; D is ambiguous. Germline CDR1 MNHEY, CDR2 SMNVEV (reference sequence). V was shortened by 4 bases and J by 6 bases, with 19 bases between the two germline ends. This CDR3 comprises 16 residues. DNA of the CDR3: TGTGCCAGCAGTTCTCCGGGCCCAATGGGGATCAATGAGCAGTTCTTC. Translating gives CASSSPGPMGINEQFF.

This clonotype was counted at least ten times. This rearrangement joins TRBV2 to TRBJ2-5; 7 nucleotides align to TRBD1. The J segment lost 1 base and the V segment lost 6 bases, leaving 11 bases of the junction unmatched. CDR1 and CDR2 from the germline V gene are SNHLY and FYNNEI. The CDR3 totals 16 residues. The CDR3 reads CASSRTTGNTQETQYF. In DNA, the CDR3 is TGTGCCAGCAGCCGAACGACAGGGAATACCCAAGAGACCCAGTACTTC. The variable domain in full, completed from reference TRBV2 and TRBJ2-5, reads EPEVTQTPSHQVTQMGQEVILRCVPISNHLYFYWYRQILGQKVEFLVSFYNNEISEKSEIFDDQFSVERPDGSNFTLKIRSTKLEDSAMYFCASSRTTGNTQETQYFGPGTRLLVL.

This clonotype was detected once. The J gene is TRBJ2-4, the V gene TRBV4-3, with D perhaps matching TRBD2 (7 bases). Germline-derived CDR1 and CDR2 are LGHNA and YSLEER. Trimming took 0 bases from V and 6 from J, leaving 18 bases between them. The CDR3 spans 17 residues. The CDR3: CASSQEVAGASTNIQYF. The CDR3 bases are TGCGCCAGCAGCCAAGAAGTCGCGGGGGCATCCACAAACATTCAGTACTTC.

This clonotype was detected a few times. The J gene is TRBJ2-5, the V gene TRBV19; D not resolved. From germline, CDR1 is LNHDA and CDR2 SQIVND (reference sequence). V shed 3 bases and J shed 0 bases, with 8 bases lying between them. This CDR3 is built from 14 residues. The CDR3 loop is CASSMPTNQETQYF. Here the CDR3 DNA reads TGTGCCAGTAGTATGCCCACAAACCAAGAGACCCAGTACTTC.

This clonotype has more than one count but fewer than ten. CDR3 amino acids: CASSIRGAINTGELFF. The CDR3 bases are TGTGCCAGTAGTATACGGGGGGCGATAAACACCGGGGAGCTGTTTTTT. This sequence joins TRBV19 and TRBJ2-2; perhaps TRBD2 as D (7 bases). Per the germline V gene, CDR1 is LNHDA and CDR2 is SQIVND (reference sequence). The length of the CDR3 is 16 residues. V was shortened by 2 bases and J by 2 bases, with 12 bases between the two germline ends.

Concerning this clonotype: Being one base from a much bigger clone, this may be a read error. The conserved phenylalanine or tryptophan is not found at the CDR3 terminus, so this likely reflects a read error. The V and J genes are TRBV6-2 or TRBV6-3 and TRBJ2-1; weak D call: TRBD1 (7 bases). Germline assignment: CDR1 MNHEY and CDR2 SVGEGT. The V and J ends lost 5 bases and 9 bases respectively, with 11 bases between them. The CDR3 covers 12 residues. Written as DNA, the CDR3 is TGTGCCAGCAGTAGACAGGGAGGTGAGCAGTTCCTC. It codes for CASSRQGGEQFL.

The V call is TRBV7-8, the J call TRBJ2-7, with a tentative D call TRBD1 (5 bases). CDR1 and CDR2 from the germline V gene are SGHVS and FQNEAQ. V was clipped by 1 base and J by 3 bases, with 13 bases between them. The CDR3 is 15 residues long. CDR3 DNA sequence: TGTGCCAGCAGCTTAGGACAGTCCCCCCACTACGAGCAGTACTTC. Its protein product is CASSLGQSPHYEQYF.

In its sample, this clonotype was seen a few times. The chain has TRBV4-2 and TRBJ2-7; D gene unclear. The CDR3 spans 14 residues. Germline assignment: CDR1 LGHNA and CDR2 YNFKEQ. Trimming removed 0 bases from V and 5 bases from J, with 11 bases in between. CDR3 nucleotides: TGTGCCAGCAGCCAAGACAGAAAGGGTAACGAGCAGTACTTC. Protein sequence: CASSQDRKGNEQYF.

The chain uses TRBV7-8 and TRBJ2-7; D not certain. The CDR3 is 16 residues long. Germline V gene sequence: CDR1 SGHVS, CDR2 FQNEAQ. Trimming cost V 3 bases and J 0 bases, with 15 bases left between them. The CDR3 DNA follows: TGTGCCAGCAGCTTTGCCACGACCACACTCTCCTACGAGCAGTACTTC. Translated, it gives CASSFATTTLSYEQYF.

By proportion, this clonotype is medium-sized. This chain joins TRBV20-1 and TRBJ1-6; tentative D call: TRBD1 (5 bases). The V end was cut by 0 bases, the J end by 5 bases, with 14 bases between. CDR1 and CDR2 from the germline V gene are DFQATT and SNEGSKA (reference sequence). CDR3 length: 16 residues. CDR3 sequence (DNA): TGCAGTGCTAGAGATCTCGCGGGGGGTGATAATTCACCCCTCCACTTT. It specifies CSARDLAGGDNSPLHF.

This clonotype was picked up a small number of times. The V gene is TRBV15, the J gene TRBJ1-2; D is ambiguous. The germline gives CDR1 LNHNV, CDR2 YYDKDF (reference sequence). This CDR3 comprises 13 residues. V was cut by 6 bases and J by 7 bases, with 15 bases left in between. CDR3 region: CATRPDRGAGYTF. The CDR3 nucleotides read TGTGCCACCAGGCCCGATCGAGGAGCTGGCTACACCTTC.

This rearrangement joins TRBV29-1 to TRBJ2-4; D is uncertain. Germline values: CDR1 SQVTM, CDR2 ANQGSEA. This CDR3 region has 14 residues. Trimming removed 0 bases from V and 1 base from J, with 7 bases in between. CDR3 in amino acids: CSVEDMGAKNIQYF. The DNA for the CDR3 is TGCAGCGTTGAAGATATGGGGGCCAAAAACATTCAGTACTTC.

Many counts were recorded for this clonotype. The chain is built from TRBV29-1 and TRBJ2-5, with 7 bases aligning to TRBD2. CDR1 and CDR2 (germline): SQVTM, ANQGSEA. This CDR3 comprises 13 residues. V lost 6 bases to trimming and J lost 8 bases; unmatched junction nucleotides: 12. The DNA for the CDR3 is TGCAGCGTCGCCCCCCTAGCGGAATCAACCCAGTACTTC. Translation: CSVAPLAESTQYF.